Given below is one T cell receptor (beta chain) in context. Its antigen is undetermined. This record belongs to a study of tissue T cells after allogeneic stem cell transplantation. Broader study findings: Anatomically similar tissues had similar TCR repertoires within each patient. Which tissue TCRs were alloreactive or antigen-specific was not determined. Some clones might be persisting host cells.

The CDR3 is made up of 14 amino acids. Deletions cut 1 base from V and 4 bases from J, with 5 bases between. The germline V gene encodes CDR1 SNHLY and CDR2 FYNNEI. Some clones are missing from TCRdb's copy, which holds only in-frame ones; the method was immunoSEQ multiplex PCR. The repertoire consists of approximately 5,300 clones, with roughly 56% occurring once and the leading ten covering around a fifth. This clonotype was obtained from a male donor older than 55 with lung cancer. This chain joins TRBV2 and TRBJ1-6; no clear D gene. The material sequenced was tissue from the jejunum, taken at autopsy. CDR3 coding DNA: TGTGCCAGCAGTGAAGGGCAGTATAATTCACCCCTCCACTTT. Amino acid sequence: CASSEGQYNSPLHF.